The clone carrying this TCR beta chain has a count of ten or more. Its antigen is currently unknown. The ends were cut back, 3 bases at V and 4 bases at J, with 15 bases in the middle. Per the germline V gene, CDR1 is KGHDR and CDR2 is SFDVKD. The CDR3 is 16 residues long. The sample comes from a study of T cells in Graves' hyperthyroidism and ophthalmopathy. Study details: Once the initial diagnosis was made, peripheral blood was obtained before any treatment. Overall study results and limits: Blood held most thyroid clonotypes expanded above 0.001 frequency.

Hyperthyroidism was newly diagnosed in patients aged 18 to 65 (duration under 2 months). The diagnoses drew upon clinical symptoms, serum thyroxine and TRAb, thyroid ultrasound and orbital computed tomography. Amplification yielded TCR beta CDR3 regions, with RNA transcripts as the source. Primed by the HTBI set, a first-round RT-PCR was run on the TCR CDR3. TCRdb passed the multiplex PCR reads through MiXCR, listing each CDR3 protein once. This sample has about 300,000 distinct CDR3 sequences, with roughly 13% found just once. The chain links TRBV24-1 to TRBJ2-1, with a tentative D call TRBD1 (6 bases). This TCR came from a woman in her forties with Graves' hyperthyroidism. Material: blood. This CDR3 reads CATSDTQGLPYNEQFF. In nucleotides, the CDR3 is TGTGCCACCAGTGATACACAGGGTCTCCCTTACAATGAGCAGTTCTTC.